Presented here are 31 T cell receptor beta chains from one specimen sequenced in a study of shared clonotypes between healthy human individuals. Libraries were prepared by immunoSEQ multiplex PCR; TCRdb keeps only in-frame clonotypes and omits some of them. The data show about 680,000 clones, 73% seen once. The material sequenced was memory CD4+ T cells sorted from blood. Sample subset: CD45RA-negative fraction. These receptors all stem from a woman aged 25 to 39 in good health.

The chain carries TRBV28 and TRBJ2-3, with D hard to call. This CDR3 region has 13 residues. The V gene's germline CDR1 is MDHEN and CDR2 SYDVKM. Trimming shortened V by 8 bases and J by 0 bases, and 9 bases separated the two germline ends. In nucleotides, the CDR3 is TGTGCCAGCGAACAGACTAGCACAGATACGCAGTATTTT. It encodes CASEQTSTDTQYF.

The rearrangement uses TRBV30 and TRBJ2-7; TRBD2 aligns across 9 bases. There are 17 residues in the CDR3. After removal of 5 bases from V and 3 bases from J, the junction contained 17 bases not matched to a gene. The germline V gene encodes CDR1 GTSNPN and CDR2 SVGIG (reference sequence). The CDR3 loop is CAWARRRGGLGIYEQYF. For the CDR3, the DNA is TGTGCCTGGGCCCGACGGCGGGGGGGACTAGGGATCTACGAGCAGTACTTC.

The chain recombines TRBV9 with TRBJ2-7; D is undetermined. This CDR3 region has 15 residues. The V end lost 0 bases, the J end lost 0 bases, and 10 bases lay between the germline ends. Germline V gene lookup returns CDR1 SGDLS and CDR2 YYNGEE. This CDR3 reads CASSVGHRSSYEQYF. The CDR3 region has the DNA TGTGCCAGCAGCGTAGGGCATCGGAGCTCCTACGAGCAGTACTTC.

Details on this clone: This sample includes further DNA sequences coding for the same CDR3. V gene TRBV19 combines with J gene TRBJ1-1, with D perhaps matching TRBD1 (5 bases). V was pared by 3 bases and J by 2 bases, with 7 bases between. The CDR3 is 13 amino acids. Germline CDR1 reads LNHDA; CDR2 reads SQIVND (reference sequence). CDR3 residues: CASSIRGNTEAFF. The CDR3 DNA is TGTGCCAGTAGTATTAGGGGCAACACTGAAGCTTTCTTT.

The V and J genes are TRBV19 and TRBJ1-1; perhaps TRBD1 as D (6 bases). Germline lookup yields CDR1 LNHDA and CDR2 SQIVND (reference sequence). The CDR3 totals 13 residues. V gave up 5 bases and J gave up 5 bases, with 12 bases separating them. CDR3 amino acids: CASSGQIRTEAFF. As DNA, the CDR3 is TGTGCCAGTAGTGGACAGATCCGGACTGAAGCTTTCTTT.

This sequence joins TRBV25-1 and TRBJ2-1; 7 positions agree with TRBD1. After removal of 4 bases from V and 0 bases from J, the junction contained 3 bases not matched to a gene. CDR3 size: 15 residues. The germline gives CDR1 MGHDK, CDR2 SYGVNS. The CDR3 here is CASSGGTVSYNEQFF. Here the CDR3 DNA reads TGTGCCAGCAGTGGAGGGACAGTCTCCTACAATGAGCAGTTCTTC. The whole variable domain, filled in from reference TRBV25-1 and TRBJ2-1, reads EADIYQTPRYLVIGTGKKITLECSQTMGHDKMYWYQQDPGMELHLIHYSYGVNSTEKGDLSSESTVSRIRTEHFPLTLESARPSHTSQYLCASSGGTVSYNEQFFGPGTRLTVL.

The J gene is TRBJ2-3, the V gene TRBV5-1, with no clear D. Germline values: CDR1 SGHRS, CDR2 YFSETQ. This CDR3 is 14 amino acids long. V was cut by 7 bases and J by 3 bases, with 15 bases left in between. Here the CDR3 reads CASSNPPHTDTQYF. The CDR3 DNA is TGCGCCAGCTCGAATCCCCCTCATACAGATACGCAGTATTTT.

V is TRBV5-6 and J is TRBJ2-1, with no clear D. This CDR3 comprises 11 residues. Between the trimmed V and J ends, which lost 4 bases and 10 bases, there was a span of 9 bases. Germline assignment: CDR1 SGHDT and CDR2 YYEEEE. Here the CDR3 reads CASSVRREQFF. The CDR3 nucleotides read TGTGCCAGCAGCGTGAGGCGGGAGCAGTTCTTC.

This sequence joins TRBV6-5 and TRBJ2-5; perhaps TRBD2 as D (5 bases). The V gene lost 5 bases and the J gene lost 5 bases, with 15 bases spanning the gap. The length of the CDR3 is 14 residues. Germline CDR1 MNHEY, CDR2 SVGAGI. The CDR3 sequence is CASSPGGGWETQYF. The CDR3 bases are TGTGCCAGCAGTCCCGGTGGCGGGTGGGAGACCCAGTACTTC.

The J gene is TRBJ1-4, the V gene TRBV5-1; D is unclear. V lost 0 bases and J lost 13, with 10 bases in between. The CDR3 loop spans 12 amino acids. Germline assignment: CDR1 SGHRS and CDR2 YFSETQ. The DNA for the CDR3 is TGCGCCAGCAGCTTGGACCTCGGAGGACTGTTTTTT. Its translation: CASSLDLGGLFF. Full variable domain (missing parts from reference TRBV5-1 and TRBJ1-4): KAGVTQTPRYLIKTRGQQVTLSCSPISGHRSVSWYQQTPGQGLQFLFEYFSETQRNKGNFPGRFSGRQFSNSRSEMNVSTLELGDSALYLCASSLDLGGLFFGSGTQLSVL.

The CDR3 region has the DNA TGTGCCAGCAGCTTCAGGACACCGGGACTAGCGGGGGACAATGAGCAGTTCTTC. Translation gives CASSFRTPGLAGDNEQFF. The gene calls are TRBV7-8 and TRBJ2-1, with 14 positions matching TRBD2. In germline, CDR1 is SGHVS, CDR2 FQNEAQ. The length of the CDR3 is 18 residues. J lost 5 bases, V lost 3 bases, and 9 bases had no gene match. Variable domain in full (rest from reference TRBV7-8 and TRBJ2-1): GAGVSQSPRYKVAKRGQDVALRCDPISGHVSLFWYQQALGQGPEFLTYFQNEAQLDKSGLPSDRFFAERPEGSVSTLKIQRTQQEDSAVYLCASSFRTPGLAGDNEQFFGPGTRLTVL.

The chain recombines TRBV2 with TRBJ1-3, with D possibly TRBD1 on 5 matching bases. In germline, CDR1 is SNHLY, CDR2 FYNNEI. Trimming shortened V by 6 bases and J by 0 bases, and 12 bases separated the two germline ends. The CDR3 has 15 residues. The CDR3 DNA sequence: TGTGCCAGCAGCCCTATGGGGCTCTCTGGAAACACCATATATTTT. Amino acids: CASSPMGLSGNTIYF.

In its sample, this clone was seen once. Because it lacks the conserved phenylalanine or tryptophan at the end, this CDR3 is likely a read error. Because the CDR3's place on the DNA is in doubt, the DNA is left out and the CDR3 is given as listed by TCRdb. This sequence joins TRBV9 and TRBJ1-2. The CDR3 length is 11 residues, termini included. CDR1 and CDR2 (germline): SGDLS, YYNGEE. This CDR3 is CASSVGPSIEV.

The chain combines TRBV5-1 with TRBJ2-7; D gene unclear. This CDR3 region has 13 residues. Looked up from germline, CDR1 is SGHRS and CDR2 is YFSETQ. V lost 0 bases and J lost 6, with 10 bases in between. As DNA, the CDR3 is TGCGCCAGCAGCTTGGTTTTAGTTGGCGAGCAGTACTTC. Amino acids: CASSLVLVGEQYF.

CDR3 DNA: TGCGCCAGCGCCACGGACGGCGAGCAGTACTTC. Protein: CASATDGEQYF. The genes are TRBV5-1 and TRBJ2-7; D is uncertain. V dropped 7 bases and J dropped 6 bases, with 11 bases sitting between them. The germline V gene encodes CDR1 SGHRS and CDR2 YFSETQ. The CDR3 is made up of 11 amino acids.

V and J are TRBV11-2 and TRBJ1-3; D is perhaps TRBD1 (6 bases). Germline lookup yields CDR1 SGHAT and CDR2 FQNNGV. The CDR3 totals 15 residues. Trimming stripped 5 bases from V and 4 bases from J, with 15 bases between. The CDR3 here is CASSPRQVSGNTIYF. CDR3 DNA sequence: TGTGCCAGCAGCCCCCGACAGGTTTCCGGAAACACCATATATTTT.

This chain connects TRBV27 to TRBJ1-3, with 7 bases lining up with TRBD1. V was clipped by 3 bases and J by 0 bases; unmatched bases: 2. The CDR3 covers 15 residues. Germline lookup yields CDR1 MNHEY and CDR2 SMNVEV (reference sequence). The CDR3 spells CASSLQGDSGNTIYF. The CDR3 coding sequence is TGTGCCAGCAGTTTGCAGGGGGACTCTGGAAACACCATATATTTT.

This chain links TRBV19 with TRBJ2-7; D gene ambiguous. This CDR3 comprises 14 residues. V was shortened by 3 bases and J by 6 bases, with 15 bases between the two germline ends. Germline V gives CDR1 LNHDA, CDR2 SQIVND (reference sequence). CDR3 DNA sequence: TGTGCCAGTAGTATTGGCCAGGCAGCGACCGAGCAGTACTTC. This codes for CASSIGQAATEQYF.

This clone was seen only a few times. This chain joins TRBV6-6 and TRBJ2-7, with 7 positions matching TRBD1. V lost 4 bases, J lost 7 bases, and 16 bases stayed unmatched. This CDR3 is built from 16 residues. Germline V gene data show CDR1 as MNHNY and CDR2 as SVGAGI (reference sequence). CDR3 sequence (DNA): TGTGCCAGCAGTTTTGTGACAAGGGGACAGTGGAGGGAGCAGTACTTC. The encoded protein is CASSFVTRGQWREQYF.

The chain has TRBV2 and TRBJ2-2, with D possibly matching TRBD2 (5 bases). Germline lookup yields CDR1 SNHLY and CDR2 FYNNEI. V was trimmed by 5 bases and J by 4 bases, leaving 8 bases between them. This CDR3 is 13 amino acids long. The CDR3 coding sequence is TGTGCCAGCAGTTCTAGCTTCACCGGGGAGCTGTTTTTT. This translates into CASSSSFTGELFF.

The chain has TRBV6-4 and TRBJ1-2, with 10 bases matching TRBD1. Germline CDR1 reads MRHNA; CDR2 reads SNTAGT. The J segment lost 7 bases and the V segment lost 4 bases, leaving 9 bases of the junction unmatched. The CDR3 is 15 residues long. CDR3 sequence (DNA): TGTGCCAGCAGTGCAAATCCGGGACAGGGGACTGGCTACACCTTC. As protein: CASSANPGQGTGYTF.

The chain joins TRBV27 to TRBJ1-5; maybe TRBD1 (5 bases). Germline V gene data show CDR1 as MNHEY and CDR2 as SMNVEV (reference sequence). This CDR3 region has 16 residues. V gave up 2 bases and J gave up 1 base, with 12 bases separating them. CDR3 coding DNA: TGTGCCAGCAGTTTAAATGGGGGTTTGAGCAATCAGCCCCAGCATTTT. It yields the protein CASSLNGGLSNQPQHF.

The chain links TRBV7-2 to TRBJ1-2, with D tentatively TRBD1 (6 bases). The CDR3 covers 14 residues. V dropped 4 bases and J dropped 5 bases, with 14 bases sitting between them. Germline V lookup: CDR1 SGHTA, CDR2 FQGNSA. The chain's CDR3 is CASSSGVGPYGYTF. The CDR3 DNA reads TGTGCCAGCAGCTCAGGGGTCGGACCTTATGGCTACACCTTC.

This CDR3 reads CASRPPPGTVYEQYF. The CDR3 DNA sequence: TGTGCCAGCAGGCCCCCCCCCGGGACAGTCTACGAGCAGTACTTC. The chain links TRBV6-5 to TRBJ2-7; TRBD1 matches 7 bases. With 6 bases clipped from V and 3 bases from J, the junction kept 11 bases outside the gene matches. In germline, CDR1 is MNHEY, CDR2 SVGAGI. The CDR3 length is 15 residues.

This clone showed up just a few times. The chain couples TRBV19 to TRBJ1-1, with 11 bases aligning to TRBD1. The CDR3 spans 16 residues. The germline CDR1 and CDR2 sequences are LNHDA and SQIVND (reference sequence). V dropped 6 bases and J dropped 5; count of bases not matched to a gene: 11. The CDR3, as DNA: TGTGCCAGTAGCCCCCCCGGGACAGGGGGACGGACTGAAGCTTTCTTT. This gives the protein CASSPPGTGGRTEAFF.

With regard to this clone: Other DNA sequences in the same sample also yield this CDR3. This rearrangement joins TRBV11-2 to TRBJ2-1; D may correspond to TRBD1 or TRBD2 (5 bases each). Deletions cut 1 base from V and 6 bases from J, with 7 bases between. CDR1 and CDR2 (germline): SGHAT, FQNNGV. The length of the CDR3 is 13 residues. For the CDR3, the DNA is TGTGCCAGCAGCTTAGGGGGGAGCAATGAGCAGTTCTTC. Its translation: CASSLGGSNEQFF.

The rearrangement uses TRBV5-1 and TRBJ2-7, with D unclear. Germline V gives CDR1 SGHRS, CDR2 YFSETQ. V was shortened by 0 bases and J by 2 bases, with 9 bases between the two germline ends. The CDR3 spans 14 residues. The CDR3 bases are TGCGCCAGCAGCTTGGAGGTCGTTCCCTACGAGCAGTACTTC. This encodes CASSLEVVPYEQYF. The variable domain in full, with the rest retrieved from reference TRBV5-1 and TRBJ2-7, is KAGVTQTPRYLIKTRGQQVTLSCSPISGHRSVSWYQQTPGQGLQFLFEYFSETQRNKGNFPGRFSGRQFSNSRSEMNVSTLELGDSALYLCASSLEVVPYEQYFGPGTRLTVT.

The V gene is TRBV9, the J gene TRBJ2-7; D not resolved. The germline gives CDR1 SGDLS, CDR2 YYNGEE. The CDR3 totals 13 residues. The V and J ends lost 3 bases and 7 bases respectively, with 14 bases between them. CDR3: CASSDTLSQEQYF. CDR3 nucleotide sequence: TGTGCCAGCAGCGATACCCTTTCACAGGAGCAGTACTTC. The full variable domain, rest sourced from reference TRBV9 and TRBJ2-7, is DSGVTQTPKHLITATGQRVTLRCSPRSGDLSVYWYQQSLDQGLQFLIQYYNGEERAKGNILERFSAQQFPDLHSELNLSSLELGDSALYFCASSDTLSQEQYFGPGTRLTVT.

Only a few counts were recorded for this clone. For the CDR3, the DNA is TGTGCCAGCTCACGGTCCGGGACAGGAAACACCATATATTTT. This gives the protein CASSRSGTGNTIYF. The V and J genes are TRBV18 and TRBJ1-3, with D possibly TRBD1 on 6 matching bases. Trimming removed 4 bases from V and 4 bases from J, with 11 bases in between. The CDR3 is made up of 14 amino acids. From germline, CDR1 is KGHSH and CDR2 LQKENI.

The CDR3 coding sequence is TGTGCCAGCAGTGAAAGTAGGAGTGAGCAGTTCTTC. This gives the protein CASSESRSEQFF. The chain uses TRBV6-1 and TRBJ2-1; D is unclear. The CDR3 is 12 amino acids. CDR1 is MNHNS, CDR2 SASEGT, per germline. The V end was cut by 2 bases, the J end by 9 bases, with 8 bases between.

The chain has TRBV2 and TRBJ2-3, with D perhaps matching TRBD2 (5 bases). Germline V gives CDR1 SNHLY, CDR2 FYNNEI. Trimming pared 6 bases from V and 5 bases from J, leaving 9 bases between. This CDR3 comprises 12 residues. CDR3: CASSGMGDTQYF. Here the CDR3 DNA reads TGTGCCAGCAGCGGGATGGGAGATACGCAGTATTTT.